The present TCR beta chain was sequenced within a study of blood T cell repertoires in COVID-19. CDR3 length equals 15 residues. V was clipped by 7 bases and J by 5 bases; unmatched bases: 9. Per germline, CDR1 SNHLY and CDR2 FYNNEI. Generated by immunoSEQ multiplex PCR, the TCRdb table keeps only in-frame clones and is missing some. The sample lists a few hundred thousand clones; roughly 80% were seen once. The clonotype originates from a man aged 35-49 years who had been exposed to COVID-19. The sample was PBMCs or T cells enriched from blood (not recorded which). The J gene is TRBJ2-3, the V gene TRBV2; TRBD2 matches at 10 bases. CDR3 in DNA: TGTGCCAGCACGAGCGGGAGGGGGGGTGTAGATACGCAGTATTTT. This encodes CASTSGRGGVDTQYF.